This T cell receptor beta chain stems from a study of OX40 agonist ivuxolimab in advanced cancers. With 11 bases removed from V and 0 bases from J, the gap between germline ends came to 20 bases. The CDR3 spans 16 residues. Germline V gene lookup returns CDR1 MDHEN and CDR2 SYDVKM. The data were produced by immunoSEQ multiplex PCR, yet TCRdb's version contains in-frame clones alone and is incomplete. The table includes 70,000 to 95,000 clones, around 80% detected once. The sequencing used CD4+ or CD8+ T cells sorted from blood, collected in a trial of the OX40 agonist ivuxolimab. The clonotype originates from an adult with an advanced solid tumor such as melanoma, head and neck, liver or kidney cancer. This rearrangement joins TRBV28 to TRBJ1-3; D possibly corresponds to TRBD1 (6 bases). The CDR3 here is CAASKGKDSSGNTIYF. The CDR3 DNA follows: TGTGCCGCCAGCAAAGGGAAGGACAGCTCTGGAAACACCATATATTTT.